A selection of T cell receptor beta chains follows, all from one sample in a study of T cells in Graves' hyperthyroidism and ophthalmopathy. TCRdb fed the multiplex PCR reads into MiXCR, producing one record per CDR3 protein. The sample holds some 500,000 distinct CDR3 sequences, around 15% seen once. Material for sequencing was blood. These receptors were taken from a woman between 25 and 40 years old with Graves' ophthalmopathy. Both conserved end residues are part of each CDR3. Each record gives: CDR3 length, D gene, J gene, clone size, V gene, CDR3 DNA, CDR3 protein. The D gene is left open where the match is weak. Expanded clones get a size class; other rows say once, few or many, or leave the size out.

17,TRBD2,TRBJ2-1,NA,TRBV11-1,TGTGCCAGCAGTTGGGGAGTGGGGCGGGAGCCACTTGGGGAGCAGTTCTTC,CASSWGVGREPLGEQFF
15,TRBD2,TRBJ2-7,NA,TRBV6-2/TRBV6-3,TGTGCCAGCAGTATAGCCCGGACTAGGAGATACGAGCAGTACTTC,CASSIARTRRYEQYF
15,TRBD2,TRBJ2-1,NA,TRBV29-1,TGCAGCGTTGGAACCGGGACTAGCGGGAGTCATGAGCAGTTCTTC,CSVGTGTSGSHEQFF
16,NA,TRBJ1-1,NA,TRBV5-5,TGTGCCAGCAGCTTATACGACAGTGGAGGGGACACTGAAGCTTTCTTT,CASSLYDSGGDTEAFF
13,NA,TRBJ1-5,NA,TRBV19,TGTGCCACATCCCTCGGGAGGAATCAGCCCCAGCATTTT,CATSLGRNQPQHF
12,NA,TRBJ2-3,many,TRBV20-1,TGCAGTGCCCCAGGACCAGCAGATACGCAGTATTTT,CSAPGPADTQYF
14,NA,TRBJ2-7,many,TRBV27,TGTGCCAGCAGTTTATCAAGCGGGACAGGTGAGCAGTACTTC,CASSLSSGTGEQYF
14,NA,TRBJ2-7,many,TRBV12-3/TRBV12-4,TGTGCCAGCAGTTTCAGTGTGGAGGGCTACGAGCAGTACTTC,CASSFSVEGYEQYF
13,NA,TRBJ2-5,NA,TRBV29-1,TGCAGCGTTTGTTATCGGGTCTCGGAGACCCAGTACTTC,CSVCYRVSETQYF
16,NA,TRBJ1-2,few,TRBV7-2,TGTGCCAGCAGCTCTGGTGGGACACTCCTGAACTATGGCTACACCTTC,CASSSGGTLLNYGYTF
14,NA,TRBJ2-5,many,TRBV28,TGTGCCAGCAGTTTTGGAGGGATTGGAGAGACCCAGTACTTC,CASSFGGIGETQYF
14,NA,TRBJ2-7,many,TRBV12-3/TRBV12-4,TGTGCCAGCAGTCCGCCGTCGAACACCTACGAGCAGTACTTC,CASSPPSNTYEQYF
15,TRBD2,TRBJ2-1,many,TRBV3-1,TGTGCCAGCAGCCAAGTCCAGACTAGCGGAGGTGAGCAGTTCTTC,CASSQVQTSGGEQFF
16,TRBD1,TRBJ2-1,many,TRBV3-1,TGTGCCAGCAGCCCCCGGGACAGGGGTTCCTACAATGAGCAGTTCTTC,CASSPRDRGSYNEQFF
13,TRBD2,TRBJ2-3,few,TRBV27,TGTGCCAGCAGAGCGGGAGAGGCAGATACGCAGTATTTT,CASRAGEADTQYF
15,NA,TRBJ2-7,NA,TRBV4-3,TGCGCCAGCAGCCACATCCCGGGAGAAGGCTACGAGCAGTACTTC,CASSHIPGEGYEQYF
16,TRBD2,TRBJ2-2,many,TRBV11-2,TGTGCCAGCAGCTTTCGGACTAGCGGGAGACCCGGGGAGCTGTTTTTT,CASSFRTSGRPGELFF
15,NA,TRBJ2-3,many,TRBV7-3,TGTGCCAGCAGCTCGGACAGATCTAGCACAGATACGCAGTATTTT,CASSSDRSSTDTQYF
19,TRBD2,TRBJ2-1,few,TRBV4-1,TGCGCCAGCAGCCAAGGATGGCCCGGGAGGGCCCAGACAAACAATGAGCAGTTCTTC,CASSQGWPGRAQTNNEQFF
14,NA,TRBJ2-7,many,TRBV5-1,TGCGCCAGCACCCTCGCGGGTCCTTCCTACGAGCAGTACTTC,CASTLAGPSYEQYF
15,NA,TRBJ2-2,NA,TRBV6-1,TGTGCCAGCAGTTATTCCGGGACAACTACCGGGGAGCTGTTTTTT,CASSYSGTTTGELFF
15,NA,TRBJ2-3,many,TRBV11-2,TGTGCCAGCAGCTTAAGAAAGCAGACCACAGATACGCAGTATTTT,CASSLRKQTTDTQYF
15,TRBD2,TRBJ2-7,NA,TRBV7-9,TGTGCCAGCTCTAGGTTTGCTAGCGGGAGTTACGAGCAGTACTTC,CASSRFASGSYEQYF
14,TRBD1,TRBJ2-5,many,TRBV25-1,TGTGCCAGCAGTGATCAAACAGGGGCAGAGACCCAGTACTTC,CASSDQTGAETQYF
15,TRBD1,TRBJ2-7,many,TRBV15,TGTGCCACCAGCAGCCATCTTACAGGGGCCTACGAGCAGTACTTC,CATSSHLTGAYEQYF
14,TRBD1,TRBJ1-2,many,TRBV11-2,TGTGCCAGCAGCTTAGTACAGGGGGCGCTTGGCTACACCTTC,CASSLVQGALGYTF
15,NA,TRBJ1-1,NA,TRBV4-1,TGCGCCAGCACCAAAATCGGACAGCCGGGAACTGAAGCTTTCTTT,CASTKIGQPGTEAFF
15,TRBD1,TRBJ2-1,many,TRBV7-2,TGTGCCAGCAGCTTAGTAGGACAGGGGTTCGGCGAGCAGTTCTTC,CASSLVGQGFGEQFF
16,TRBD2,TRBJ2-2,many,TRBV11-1,TGTGCCAGCAGCTTCCGACTAGCGGGGGACACCGGGGAGCTGTTTTTT,CASSFRLAGDTGELFF
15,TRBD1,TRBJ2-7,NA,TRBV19,TGTGCCAGTAGTCGCGACAGGGGAGGAGGCTACGAGCAGTACTTC,CASSRDRGGGYEQYF
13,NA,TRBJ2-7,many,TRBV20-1,TGCAGTGCGACCCCGGGGGTGGGCTACGAGCAGTACTTC,CSATPGVGYEQYF
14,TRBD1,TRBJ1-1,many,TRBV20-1,TGCAGTCTCCGGGACAGGGGGTCGAACACTGAAGCTTTCTTT,CSLRDRGSNTEAFF
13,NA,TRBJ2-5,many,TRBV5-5,TGTGCCAGCAGCCAAACCTCTCAAGAGACCCAGTACTTC,CASSQTSQETQYF
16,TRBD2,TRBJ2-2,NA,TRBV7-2,TGTGCCAGCAGCCGCCGGACTAGCGGAACCACCGGGGAGCTGTTTTTT,CASSRRTSGTTGELFF
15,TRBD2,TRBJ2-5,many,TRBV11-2,TGTGCCAGCAGCCCACTAGCGGGAGGTCAGGAGACCCAGTACTTC,CASSPLAGGQETQYF
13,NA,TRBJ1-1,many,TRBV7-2,TGTGCCAGCAGCTTATCCCCGGGCACTGAAGCTTTCTTT,CASSLSPGTEAFF
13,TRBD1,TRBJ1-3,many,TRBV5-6,TGTGCCAGCAGCGCGGACAGGTTGAACACCATATATTTT,CASSADRLNTIYF
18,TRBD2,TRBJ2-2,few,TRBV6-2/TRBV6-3,TGTGCCAGCAGTTATTCTAAGCGGGAAGTGTGGAACACCGGGGAGCTGTTTTTT,CASSYSKREVWNTGELFF
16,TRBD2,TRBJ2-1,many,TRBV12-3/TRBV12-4,TGTGCCAGCAGTTTAGTTGGGACTAGGGGGTGGAATGAGCAGTTCTTC,CASSLVGTRGWNEQFF
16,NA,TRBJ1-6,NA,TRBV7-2,TGTGCCAGCAGCTTAGCGTGGGCGGAGAGGAATTCACCCCTCCACTTT,CASSLAWAERNSPLHF
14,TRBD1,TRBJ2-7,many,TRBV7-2,TGTGCCAGCAGCTCCGGGACAGGGTTCTACGAGCAGTACTTC,CASSSGTGFYEQYF
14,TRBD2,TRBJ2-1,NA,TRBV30,TGTGCCTGGAGTCAGGGACTAGTCCTCGATGAGCAGTTCTTC,CAWSQGLVLDEQFF
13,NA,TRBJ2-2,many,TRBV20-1,TGCAGTGCCCCCTCTAGGGGCACCGGGGAGCTGTTTTTT,CSAPSRGTGELFF
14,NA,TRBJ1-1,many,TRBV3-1,TGTGCCAGCAGGTCAAGGACGGGGAACACTGAAGCTTTCTTT,CASRSRTGNTEAFF
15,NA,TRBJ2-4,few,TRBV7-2,TGTGCCAGCAGCTTATCGTACGGGACCAAAAACATTCAGTACTTC,CASSLSYGTKNIQYF
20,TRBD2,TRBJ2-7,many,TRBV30,TGTGCCTGGAGTGTACCCCAAATGACTAGCGGGTACCGCAGCTCCTACGAGCAGTACTTC,CAWSVPQMTSGYRSSYEQYF